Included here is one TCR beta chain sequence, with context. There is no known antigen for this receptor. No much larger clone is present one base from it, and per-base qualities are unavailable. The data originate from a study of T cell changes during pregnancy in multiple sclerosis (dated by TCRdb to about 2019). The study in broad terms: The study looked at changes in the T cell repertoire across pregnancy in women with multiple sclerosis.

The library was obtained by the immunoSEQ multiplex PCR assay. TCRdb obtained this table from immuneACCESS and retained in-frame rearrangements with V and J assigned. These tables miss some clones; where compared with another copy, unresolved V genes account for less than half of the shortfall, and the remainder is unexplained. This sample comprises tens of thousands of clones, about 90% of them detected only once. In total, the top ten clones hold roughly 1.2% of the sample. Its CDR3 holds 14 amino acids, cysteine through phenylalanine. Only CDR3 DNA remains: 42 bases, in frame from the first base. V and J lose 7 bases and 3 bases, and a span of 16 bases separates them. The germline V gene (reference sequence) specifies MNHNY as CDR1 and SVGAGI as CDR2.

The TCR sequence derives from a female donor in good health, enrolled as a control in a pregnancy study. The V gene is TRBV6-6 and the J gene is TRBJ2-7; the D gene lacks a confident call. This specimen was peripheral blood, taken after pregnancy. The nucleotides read TGTGCCAGCATAGGCGGCGGCTACAACTACGAGCAGTACTTC. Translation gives CASIGGGYNYEQYF.